This T cell receptor (beta chain) was captured by sequencing in a study of PD-L1 blockade in urothelial cancer. This CDR3 region has 15 residues. Germline-derived CDR1 and CDR2 are MDHEN and SYDVKM. J gave up 0 bases and V 5 bases, and 6 bases lay outside the gene matches. Time point defined: pretreatment peripheral blood. Generated by immunoSEQ multiplex PCR, the TCRdb table keeps only in-frame clones and is missing some. Among 48,000 or so clones listed, 87% were seen once. The sequences come from PBMCs, collected around atezolizumab (anti-PD-L1) treatment. The sequence was obtained from an older woman with urothelial cancer. This chain uses TRBV28 with TRBJ1-1, with 7 bases matching TRBD1. The chain's CDR3 is CASSKNTGVNTEAFF. For the CDR3, the DNA is TGTGCCAGCAGTAAGAATACAGGGGTGAACACTGAAGCTTTCTTT.